The 13 T cell receptor beta chains listed next were all sequenced from one sample in a study of blood T cells in healthy people across ages. The use of a sample-barcoded 5' primer and a J-beta primer mix characterized a second PCR of roughly 6 to 12 cycles. TCRdb used MiXCR to reprocess the 5' RACE reads, holding one entry per CDR3 protein. Found here are some 900,000 distinct CDR3 sequences, approximately 49% of them singletons; the top ten hold around 15%. The sequencing sample was made of blood. All receptors come from a man aged 25 to 45 in good health.

The V call is TRBV20-1, the J call TRBJ2-1; 7 bases fit TRBD1. J gave up 0 bases and V 2 bases, and 4 bases lay outside the gene matches. The CDR3 is 15 residues long. Germline V gives CDR1 DFQATT, CDR2 SNEGSKA (reference sequence). The CDR3 loop is CSARPGTVSYNEQFF. DNA of the CDR3: TGCAGTGCTAGACCCGGGACAGTCTCCTACAATGAGCAGTTCTTC.

This chain uses TRBV20-1 with TRBJ2-3, with D perhaps given as TRBD1 or TRBD2 (5 bases each). Germline V lookup: CDR1 DFQATT, CDR2 SNEGSKA (reference sequence). This CDR3 is built from 11 residues. Trimming left V 6 bases short and J 8 bases short, with 12 bases between. CDR3 in DNA: TGCAGTGCCTCTCTGGGACCTACGCAGTATTTT. The encoded protein is CSASLGPTQYF.

V gene TRBV12-3 or TRBV12-4 combines with J gene TRBJ1-6, with 9 bases fitting TRBD1. V dropped 6 bases and J dropped 9; count of bases not matched to a gene: 6. The CDR3 covers 14 residues. The CDR3 region has the DNA TGTGCCAGCAGACGCACGGGACAGGGTTCACCCCTCCACTTT. Protein product: CASRRTGQGSPLHF.

This clonotype has just a few counts. This could be a read error, since a much larger clone is one nucleotide away. The V and J genes are TRBV6-5 and TRBJ2-2; D is unresolved. The CDR3 spans 13 residues. Germline loops: CDR1 MNHEY, CDR2 SVGAGI. Trimming cost V 0 bases and J 1 base, with 0 bases left between them. CDR3 sequence: CASSYSNTGELFF. For the CDR3, the DNA is TGTGCCAGCAGTTACTCGAACACCGGGGAGCTGTTTTTT.

This chain connects TRBV7-9 to TRBJ1-4; 7 nucleotides align to TRBD1. Germline lookup yields CDR1 SEHNR and CDR2 FQNEAQ (reference sequence). The length of the CDR3 is 15 residues. J lost 2 bases, V lost 6 bases, and 6 bases had no gene match. DNA of the CDR3: TGTGCCAGCAGACCGACAGGGAATACTAATGAAAAACTGTTTTTT. Amino acids: CASRPTGNTNEKLFF.

This chain joins TRBV4-2 and TRBJ2-1; maybe TRBD2 (7 bases). The CDR3 has 16 amino acids. The V gene's germline CDR1 is LGHNA and CDR2 YNFKEQ. Between the trimmed V and J ends, which lost 5 bases and 7 bases, there was a span of 21 bases. CDR3 in amino acids: CASSNRRGGLGNEQFF. The CDR3 nucleotides read TGTGCCAGCAGCAACCGAAGGGGGGGCCTGGGAAATGAGCAGTTCTTC.

Written as DNA, the CDR3 is TGTGCCAGCAGTTACGAAACAGGGGGCTTCTATGGCTACACCTTC. It specifies CASSYETGGFYGYTF. J is TRBJ1-2 and V is TRBV6-5; 9 nucleotides agree with TRBD1. Germline loops: CDR1 MNHEY, CDR2 SVGAGI. CDR3 length equals 15 residues. V shed 2 bases and J 4 bases; nucleotides not matched to a gene: 5.

The chain employs TRBV28 and TRBJ1-2; D gene unclear. Deletions cut 3 bases from V and 7 bases from J, with 18 bases between. This CDR3 spans 15 amino acids. CDR1 is MDHEN and CDR2 is SYDVKM in the germline V gene. CDR3 sequence: CASSFENGPGCGYTF. Written as DNA, the CDR3 is TGTGCCAGCAGTTTCGAGAACGGCCCCGGGTGTGGCTACACCTTC.

The V call is TRBV6-5, the J call TRBJ2-3; tentatively, D is TRBD1 or TRBD2 (5 bases each). The CDR3 has 14 residues. V was cut by 2 bases and J by 5 bases, with 11 bases left in between. CDR1 and CDR2 (germline): MNHEY, SVGAGI. CDR3 sequence: CASSYLGTVDTQYF. The DNA for the CDR3 is TGTGCCAGCAGTTACCTCGGGACCGTAGATACGCAGTATTTT.

The chain couples TRBV15 to TRBJ1-2; 7 nucleotides agree with TRBD1. Germline V gene data show CDR1 as LNHNV and CDR2 as YYDKDF (reference sequence). The CDR3 totals 16 residues. V dropped 5 bases and J dropped 4; count of bases not matched to a gene: 13. The DNA of the CDR3 is TGTGCCACCAGCCCACGCAGAACAGGGGTCGCCTATGGCTACACCTTC. Translating it yields CATSPRRTGVAYGYTF.

This clonotype was detected a few times. V and J are TRBV4-1 and TRBJ2-3; D is uncertain. CDR3 length: 16 residues. V shed 1 base and J shed 0 bases, with 11 bases lying between them. CDR1 MGHRA and CDR2 YSYEKL come from the germline V gene. CDR3 DNA: TGCGCCAGCAGCCAAGTTGCGTTCGGTAGCACAGATACGCAGTATTTT. Encoded protein: CASSQVAFGSTDTQYF.

The gene calls are TRBV28 and TRBJ2-3, with a weak D call TRBD1 (5 bases). V was clipped by 1 base and J by 5 bases, with 7 bases between them. Germline V gene lookup returns CDR1 MDHEN and CDR2 SYDVKM. This CDR3 region has 13 residues. The CDR3 reads CASSLSDRDTQYF. In DNA, the CDR3 is TGTGCCAGCAGTTTATCAGACAGAGATACGCAGTATTTT. The variable domain in full, with the rest retrieved from reference TRBV28 and TRBJ2-3, is DVKVTQSSRYLVKRTGEKVFLECVQDMDHENMFWYRQDPGLGLRLIYFSYDVKMKEKGDIPEGYSVSREKKERFSLILESASTNQTSMYLCASSLSDRDTQYFGPGTRLTVL.

V and J are TRBV10-3 and TRBJ1-3, with D possibly matching TRBD1 (5 bases). The CDR3 totals 13 residues. V dropped 10 bases and J dropped 4 bases, with 14 bases sitting between them. Germline CDR1 reads ENHRY; CDR2 reads SYGVKD. CDR3 in amino acids: CASTGASGNTIYF. As DNA, the CDR3 is TGTGCCAGTACAGGCGCCAGCGGAAACACCATATATTTT.